Here is one TCR beta chain with its context. Its antigen remains unknown. The entry originates in a study of naive and memory T cell subsets. General study findings and limits: Possibly reflecting memory cells re-expressing CD45RA, a few larger clonotypes occurred in naive repertoires, especially CD8.

This CDR3 has 13 amino acids. From germline, CDR1 is KGHSY and CDR2 FQNENV. V dropped 3 bases and J dropped 12 bases, with 15 bases sitting between them. An equimolar mix of two oligonucleotides served as the beta constant-region primer for TRBC1 and TRBC2. The ligated cDNA underwent four PCR rounds using SP2 and nested alpha and beta constant-region primers. Each CDR3 protein gets one entry after TCRdb re-called the UMI-ligation and nested PCR reads with MiXCR. This sample has 140,000 to 150,000 distinct CDR3 sequences, with 22% found just once. The sample comprised naive CD4+ T cells from blood. This sequence originates from a human donor in good health. This chain joins TRBV16 and TRBJ2-4, with D possibly being TRBD1 (5 bases). This chain's CDR3 is CASSQHHSDSQYF. CDR3 in DNA: TGTGCCAGCAGCCAGCACCATAGTGACAGTCAGTACTTC.